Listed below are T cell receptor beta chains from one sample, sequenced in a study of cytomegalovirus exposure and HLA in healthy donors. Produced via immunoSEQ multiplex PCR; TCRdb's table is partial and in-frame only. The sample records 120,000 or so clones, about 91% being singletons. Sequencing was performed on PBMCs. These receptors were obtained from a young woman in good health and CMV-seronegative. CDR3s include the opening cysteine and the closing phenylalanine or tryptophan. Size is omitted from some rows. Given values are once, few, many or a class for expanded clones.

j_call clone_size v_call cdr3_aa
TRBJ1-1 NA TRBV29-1 CSVEGGQGVFGTEAFF
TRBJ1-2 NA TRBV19 CASSIRTGPGGYTF
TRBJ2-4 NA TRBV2 CASRQTEAKNIQYF
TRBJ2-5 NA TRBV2 CASSEEGQAIAQYF
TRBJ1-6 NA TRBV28 CASSFLDSNSPLHF
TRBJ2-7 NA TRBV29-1 CSGGTGPREQYF
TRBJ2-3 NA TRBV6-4 CASSPQGGTDTQYF
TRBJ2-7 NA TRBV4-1 CASSPGVVRQGAGEQYF
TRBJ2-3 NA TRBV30 CAWSVEGTDTQYF
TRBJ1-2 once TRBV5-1 CASSSGTHRLPYGYTF
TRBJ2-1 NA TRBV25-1 CASSGGTGLSYNEQFF
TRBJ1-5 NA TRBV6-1 CASSANDRVGQPQHF
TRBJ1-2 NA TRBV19 CASSLAGQKSHGYTF
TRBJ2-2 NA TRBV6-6 CASSSYRTGELFF
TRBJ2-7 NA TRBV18 CASSPRQDSYEQYF
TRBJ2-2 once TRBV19 CASSGLAGATGELFF
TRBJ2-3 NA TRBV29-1 CSVARSRTATDTQYF
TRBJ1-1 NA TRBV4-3 CASSPHLDRDMNTEAFF
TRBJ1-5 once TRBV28 CASSYREAVGSQHF
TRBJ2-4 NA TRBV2 CASRPQGLAKNIQYF
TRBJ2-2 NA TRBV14 CASSQDLAGRPNTGELFF
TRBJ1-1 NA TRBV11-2 CASSLESSEAFF
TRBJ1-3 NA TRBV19 CASSLRTPGAGNTIYF
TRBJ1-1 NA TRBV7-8 CASSGLQGRAEAFF
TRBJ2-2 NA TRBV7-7 CASSPAGGPNTGELFF
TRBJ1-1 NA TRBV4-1 CASSLSLGANTEAFF
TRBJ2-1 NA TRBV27 CASSWTRTSYNEQFF
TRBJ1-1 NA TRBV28 CASSSPGWWTEAFF